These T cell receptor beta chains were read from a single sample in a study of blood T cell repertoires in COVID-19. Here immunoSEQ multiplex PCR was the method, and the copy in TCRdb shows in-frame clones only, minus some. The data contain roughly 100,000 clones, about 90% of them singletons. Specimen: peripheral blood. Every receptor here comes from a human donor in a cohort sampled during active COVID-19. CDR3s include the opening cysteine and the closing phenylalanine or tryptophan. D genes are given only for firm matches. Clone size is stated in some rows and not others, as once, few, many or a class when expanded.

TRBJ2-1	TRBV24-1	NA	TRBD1	TGTGCCACCAGTGACCGGACAGGGGATACTGAGCAGTTCTTC	CATSDRTGDTEQFF
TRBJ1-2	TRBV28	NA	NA	TGTGCCAGCAGTTATACAGGGTCTAACTATGGCTACACCTTC	CASSYTGSNYGYTF
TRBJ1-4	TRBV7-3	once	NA	TGTGCCAGCAGCCATGGAGAGACTAATGAAAAACTGTTTTTT	CASSHGETNEKLFF
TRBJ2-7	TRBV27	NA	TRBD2	TGTGCCAGCAGTTTATCTCTAGCGGTCTCCTACGAGCAGTACTTC	CASSLSLAVSYEQYF
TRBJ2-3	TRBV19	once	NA	TGTGCCAGTAAGAGTCAATCGGGTGCAGATACGCAGTATTTT	CASKSQSGADTQYF
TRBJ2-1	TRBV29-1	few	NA	TGCAGCGTCGACAGGTCCTACAATGAGCAGTTCTTC	CSVDRSYNEQFF
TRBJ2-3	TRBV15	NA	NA	TGTGCCACCAGCAGAGATCGCAGGGTATGGGATACGCAGTATTTT	CATSRDRRVWDTQYF
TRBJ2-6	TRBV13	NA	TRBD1	TGTGCCAGCAGCTTACCAGGGGGCTCTGGGGCCAACGTCCTGACTTTC	CASSLPGGSGANVLTF
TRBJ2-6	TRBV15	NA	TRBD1	TGTGCCACCAAGACAGGGTCCCACTCTGGGGCCAACGTCCTGACTTTC	CATKTGSHSGANVLTF
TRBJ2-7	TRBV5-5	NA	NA	TGTGCCAGCAGCTTGGGGAATGGCCAGGGCCGCTACGAGCAGTACTTC	CASSLGNGQGRYEQYF
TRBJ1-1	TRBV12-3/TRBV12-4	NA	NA	TGTGCCAGCAACCAGGGTTTGAACACTGAAGCTTTCTTT	CASNQGLNTEAFF
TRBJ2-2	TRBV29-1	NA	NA	TGCAGCGCCTCTCTAGTGCTGGGTCCCGGGGAGCTGTTTTTT	CSASLVLGPGELFF
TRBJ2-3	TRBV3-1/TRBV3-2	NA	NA	TGTGCCAGCAGCCAGTTTACAGGGACCGATACGCAGTATTTT	CASSQFTGTDTQYF
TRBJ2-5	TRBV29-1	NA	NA	TGCAGCGCCACCGGGTTGGTCAACCAAGAGACCCAGTACTTC	CSATGLVNQETQYF
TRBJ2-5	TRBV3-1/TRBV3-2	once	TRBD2	TGTGCCAGCAGCCAAGATCTACTAGCGGGGGGGGAAGAGACCCAGTACTTC	CASSQDLLAGGEETQYF
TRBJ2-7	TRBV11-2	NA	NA	TGTGCCAGCAGCTTTGTGGCGGGCGCCGACTCCTACGAGCAGTACTTC	CASSFVAGADSYEQYF
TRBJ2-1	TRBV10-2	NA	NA	TGCGCCAGCCGGGGGATCGTCTCCTACAATGAGCAGTTCTTC	CASRGIVSYNEQFF
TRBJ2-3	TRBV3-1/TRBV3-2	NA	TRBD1	TGTGCCAGCAGCCTACTAGGACAGGGAACCCCCTCGCAGTATTTT	CASSLLGQGTPSQYF
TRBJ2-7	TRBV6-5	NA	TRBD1	TGTGCCAGCAGAAAAGGACAGGGGTTCTACGAGCAGTACTTC	CASRKGQGFYEQYF
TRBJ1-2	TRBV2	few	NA	TGTGCCAGCAGTGACTTGTATGGCTACACCTTC	CASSDLYGYTF
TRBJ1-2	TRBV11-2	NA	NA	TGTGCCAGCAGCTCCGGGAGGGGGGGTGCGGGCTATGGCTACACCTTC	CASSSGRGGAGYGYTF
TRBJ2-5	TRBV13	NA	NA	TGTGCCAGCAGCCTCCCTGGGCGCCAAGAGACCCAGTACTTC	CASSLPGRQETQYF
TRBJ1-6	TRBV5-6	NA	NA	TGTGCCAGCAGGTCAACAGGCCTTGAGAATTCACCCCTCCACTTT	CASRSTGLENSPLHF
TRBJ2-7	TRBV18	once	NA	TGTGCCAGCTCACCACCGTCGGGTATCGGAACCTACGAGCAGTACTTC	CASSPPSGIGTYEQYF
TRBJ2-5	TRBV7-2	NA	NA	TGTGCCAGCAGCTTAGCGTCTAGCAGGGAGACCCAGTACTTC	CASSLASSRETQYF
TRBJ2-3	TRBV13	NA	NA	TGTGCCAGCAGCTTGGACTCATTCCACACAGATACGCAGTATTTT	CASSLDSFHTDTQYF
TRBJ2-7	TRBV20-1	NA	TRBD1	TGCAGTGCTAGTCGACAGGGGTCGACCTACGAGCAGTACTTC	CSASRQGSTYEQYF
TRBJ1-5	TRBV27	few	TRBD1	TGTGCCAGCAGTTTACGGGCAGGGGGCGCGGGCAATCAGCCCCAGCATTTT	CASSLRAGGAGNQPQHF
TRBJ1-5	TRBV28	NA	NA	TGTGCCAGCACCCCTATACGGGGAATGGATCAGCCCCAGCATTTT	CASTPIRGMDQPQHF
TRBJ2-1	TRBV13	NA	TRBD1	TGTGCCAGCAGCTCGTCCGGACTCTCGGGACAGGGTATGGATGAGCAGTTCTTC	CASSSSGLSGQGMDEQFF
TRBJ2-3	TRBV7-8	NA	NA	TGTGCCAGCAGCTTACAGGGTTCTCCAGATACGCAGTATTTT	CASSLQGSPDTQYF
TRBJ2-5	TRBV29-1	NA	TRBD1	TGCAGCGGGAAGAGGACAGGGGGGATAGGTGAGACCCAGTACTTC	CSGKRTGGIGETQYF
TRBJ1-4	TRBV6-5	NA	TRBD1	TGTGCCAGCAGTTACTCGGGGACAGGGGGTGAAAAACTGTTTTTT	CASSYSGTGGEKLFF
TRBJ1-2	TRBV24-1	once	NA	TGTGCCACCAGTGATAGAACTAACGTCCTAAGTGGCTACACCTTC	CATSDRTNVLSGYTF
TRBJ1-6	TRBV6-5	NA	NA	TGTGCCGGTAGGGGAATCTCCTATAATTCACCCCTCCACTTT	CAGRGISYNSPLHF
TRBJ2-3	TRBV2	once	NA	TGTGCCAGCAGCGAGGAAGGCACAGATACGCAGTATTTT	CASSEEGTDTQYF
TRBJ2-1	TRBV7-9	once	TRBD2	TGTGCCAGCAGCTTAGCACTAGCGGGAACCTACAATGAGCAGTTCTTC	CASSLALAGTYNEQFF
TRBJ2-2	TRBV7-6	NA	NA	TGTGCCAGCAGCTTATCCGGGAGTGACACCGGGGAGCTGTTTTTT	CASSLSGSDTGELFF
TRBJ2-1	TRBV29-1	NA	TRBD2	TGCAGCGTTGTCGGCGGGAGGGCCTCCTACAATGAGCAGTTCTTC	CSVVGGRASYNEQFF